Here is one TCR beta chain with its context. Its target antigen remains unknown. Qualities for individual bases were not recorded, and no much larger clone is one base off. The data derive from a study of T cell responses to AZD1222 COVID-19 vaccine (dated by TCRdb to the early 2020s). With respect to the entire study: AZD1222 recipients whose second dose came at about 4 weeks and those whose second dose came at about 12 weeks were combined into one group, since spike-specific TCR depth and breadth did not differ between the two schedules. TCR sequencing was performed for about 240 trial participants, of whom 200 to 220 were given two doses of AZD1222 and around 25 were given two doses of MenACWY control vaccine. Trial participants were enrolled by age into subgroups of 18-55, 56-69 and 70-plus years, and roughly 150, 30 and 60 TCR-sequenced participants, respectively, were included in these subgroups.

Results and caveats for the whole study, not just this receptor: Conclusions about previously exposed vaccinees were limited because only a handful of AZD1222 recipients were SARS-CoV-2 seropositive at baseline. The vaccine-associated CD4 TCRs covered the entire spike protein, and the dominant responses fell in regions 160-218 and 743-854. After two AZD1222 doses, spike-specific TCR breadth and depth were significantly higher than at day 0 and than in MenACWY recipients. Because no day 14 peak-response samples were available, the repertoires could be characterized only after the peak T cell response. In the small 56-69-year group, the increase in depth fell short of significance, most likely because of low power. Nearly half of unique spike-specific TCRs reportedly recognized epitopes outside regions mutated in the B.1.351 and B.1.1.7 variants. Participants were mostly white British and included more females than males, and it was suggested by the authors that clonal diversity may have been underestimated.

The CDR3 covers 14 residues, taking in both the cysteine and the phenylalanine. The only DNA kept is the CDR3, 42 bases in frame from the first base. V is shortened by 10 bases, J by 7 bases, and the region joining them spans 17 bases. Sequences MDHEN (CDR1) and SYDVKM (CDR2) are obtained from the germline V gene. The CDR3 regions of human TCRbeta chains were subjected to immunosequencing. Under the source paper's analysis protocol: Repertoire TCRs were matched against a reference library of SARS-CoV-2-specific TCRs generated with the MIRA antigen-specificity platform. Breadth meant the fraction of unique TCRs that were SARS-CoV-2-associated, whereas depth meant the fraction of total T cells that were SARS-CoV-2-associated. Using the MIRA data, each spike-specific TCR was mapped to the spike region that the TCR reacts to and placed in a CD4 or CD8 class. Log10-transformed breadth and depth values were compared by one-way ANOVA with Sidak's multiple comparisons tests. Not all clones reach the TCRdb copy of this immuneACCESS table, which keeps in-frame sequences only. Checked studies attribute under half of the gap to unresolved V genes and leave the rest unexplained. For V, J and clone size, that table is used; D and trimming come from the DNA. In this sample the table shows roughly 150,000 clones, around nine tenths of which occur a single time. Clones ranked in the top ten supply over 1.5% of the sample.

The time point label corresponds to: baseline before first vaccination. The vaccinee samples were drawn from two UK trials, COV001 and COV002, one of which was a single-blind randomized controlled phase 2/3 trial testing AZD1222 (ChAdOx1 nCoV-19) in healthy adults. Trial participant PBMC samples were collected at day 0 and day 28 after the second dose for TCRbeta chain sequencing. The receptor comes from an adult in good health. The source material was peripheral blood, sampled on day 0 of AZD1222 vaccination. The rearrangement joined TRBV28 to TRBJ1-6; the D gene identity is not certain. The CDR3 corresponds to CATYGPVDNSPLHF. The sequence in DNA is TGTGCCACCTATGGGCCGGTTGACAATTCACCCCTCCACTTT.